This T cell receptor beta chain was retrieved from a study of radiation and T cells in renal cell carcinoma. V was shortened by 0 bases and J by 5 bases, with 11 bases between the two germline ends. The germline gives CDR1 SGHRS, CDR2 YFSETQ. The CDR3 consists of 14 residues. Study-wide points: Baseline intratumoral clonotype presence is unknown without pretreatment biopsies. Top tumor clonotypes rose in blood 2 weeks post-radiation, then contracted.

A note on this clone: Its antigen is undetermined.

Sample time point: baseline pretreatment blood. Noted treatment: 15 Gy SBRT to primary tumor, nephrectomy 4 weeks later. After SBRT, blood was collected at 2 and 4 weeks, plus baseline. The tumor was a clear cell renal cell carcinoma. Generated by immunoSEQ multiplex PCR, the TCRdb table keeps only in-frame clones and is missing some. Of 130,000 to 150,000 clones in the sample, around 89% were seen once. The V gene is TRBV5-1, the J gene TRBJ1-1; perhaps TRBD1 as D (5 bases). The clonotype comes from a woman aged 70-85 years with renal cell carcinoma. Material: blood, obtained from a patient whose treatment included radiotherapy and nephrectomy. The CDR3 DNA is TGCGCCAGCAGCTTGGAACAGACAGCGACTGAAGCTTTCTTT. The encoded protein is CASSLEQTATEAFF.